This passage covers 15 T cell receptor beta chains from one sample sequenced in a study of early T cells in non-severe SARS-CoV-2 infection. TCRdb passed the 5' RACE reads through MiXCR, listing each CDR3 protein once. Among 50,000 to 60,000 distinct CDR3 sequences, 9.5% to 13% were seen once, and the ten largest hold roughly 10%. The specimen was whole blood. These receptors were obtained from an adult who was a healthcare worker with PCR-confirmed SARS-CoV-2 infection or an uninfected control (not recorded which).

V and J are TRBV20-1 and TRBJ2-7; 7 nucleotides agree with TRBD1. CDR1 and CDR2 from the germline V gene are DFQATT and SNEGSKA (reference sequence). The CDR3 runs 14 residues. Trimming removed 6 bases from V and 0 bases from J; junction bases left unmatched: 8. CDR3 DNA sequence: TGCAGTGCGCCCCGGGACAGCGGCTCCTACGAGCAGTACTTC. Encoded protein: CSAPRDSGSYEQYF.

A few counts support this clonotype. V is TRBV20-1 and J is TRBJ2-7; possible D gene TRBD2, 5 bases. V lost 4 bases and J lost 0, with 13 bases in between. Germline assignment: CDR1 DFQATT and CDR2 SNEGSKA (reference sequence). The CDR3 is 14 residues long. CDR3 in amino acids: CSATAGGPSYEQYF. The CDR3 DNA follows: TGCAGTGCTACTGCGGGCGGACCCTCCTACGAGCAGTACTTC.

In its sample, this clonotype ranks as medium-sized (0.01 to 0.1%). This chain joins TRBV4-2 and TRBJ2-3; no clear D gene. CDR1 is LGHNA and CDR2 is YNFKEQ in the germline V gene. V gave up 3 bases and J gave up 0 bases, with 7 bases separating them. The CDR3 extends over 14 amino acids. CDR3 loop: CASSQDGSTDTQYF. The CDR3 region has the DNA TGTGCCAGCAGCCAGGACGGAAGCACAGATACGCAGTATTTT.

The V call is TRBV3-1, the J call TRBJ2-5, with TRBD2 identical over 12 bases. Germline V CDR1 and CDR2: LGHDT, YNNKEL (reference sequence). Unmatched junction bases numbered 4, after V lost 7 bases and J lost 4 bases. There are 14 residues in the CDR3. The CDR3 sequence: CASTGLAGAETQYF. CDR3 DNA sequence: TGTGCCAGCACGGGACTAGCGGGTGCAGAGACCCAGTACTTC.

V usage is TRBV11-2 and J usage is TRBJ1-1; D uncertain. The germline V gene has CDR1 SGHAT and CDR2 FQNNGV. Trimming removed 0 bases at V and 0 bases at J, with 20 bases between. CDR3 length: 19 residues. CDR3 residues: CASSLDLWGFHAMNTEAFF. For the CDR3, the DNA is TGTGCCAGCAGCTTAGATCTCTGGGGATTCCACGCCATGAACACTGAAGCTTTCTTT. Using reference TRBV11-2 and TRBJ1-1 for the parts outside the CDR3, the full variable domain is EAGVAQSPRYKIIEKRQSVAFWCNPISGHATLYWYQQILGQGPKLLIQFQNNGVVDDSQLPKDRFSAERLKGVDSTLKIQPAKLEDSAVYLCASSLDLWGFHAMNTEAFFGQGTRLTVV.

V usage is TRBV3-1 and J usage is TRBJ2-1; no firm D call. There are 15 residues in the CDR3. Germline CDR1 and CDR2: LGHDT and YNNKEL (reference sequence). V lost 4 bases to trimming and J lost 7 bases, with 17 bases between them. The CDR3 here is CASSRSWATVNEQFF. The CDR3 bases are TGTGCCAGCAGCCGGTCGTGGGCCACCGTGAATGAGCAGTTCTTC.

V is TRBV10-3 and J is TRBJ2-1; D uncertain. CDR1 and CDR2 (germline): ENHRY, SYGVKD. V lost 4 bases and J lost 2, with 6 bases in between. CDR3 length: 13 residues. The CDR3 loop reads CAISGQTYNEQFF. The CDR3 bases are TGTGCCATCAGTGGTCAGACCTACAATGAGCAGTTCTTC.

This clonotype was detected ten times or more. This chain links TRBV27 with TRBJ1-5; 9 positions agree with TRBD1. J gave up 0 bases and V 2 bases, and 8 bases lay outside the gene matches. CDR1 and CDR2 (germline): MNHEY, SMNVEV (reference sequence). This CDR3 is 18 amino acids long. DNA for the CDR3: TGTGCCAGCAGTTTACTCGGACAGGGGAAGTATAGCAATCAGCCCCAGCATTTT. It translates to CASSLLGQGKYSNQPQHF.

This clonotype showed up just a few times. The rearrangement joins TRBV7-2 to TRBJ1-1, with D tentatively TRBD1 (6 bases). Per the germline V gene, CDR1 is SGHTA and CDR2 is FQGNSA. The CDR3 covers 16 residues. The V end was cut by 0 bases, the J end by 5 bases, with 16 bases between. CDR3 residues: CASSLAQGSVWTEAFF. The CDR3, as DNA: TGTGCCAGCAGCTTAGCTCAGGGGTCAGTTTGGACTGAAGCTTTCTTT.

This clonotype was found many times. The V call is TRBV28, the J call TRBJ1-5; D call uncertain. The germline CDR1 and CDR2 sequences are MDHEN and SYDVKM. V was pared by 6 bases and J by 0 bases, with 6 bases between. The CDR3 covers 13 residues. The chain's CDR3 is CASSRYSNQPQHF. The CDR3, as DNA: TGTGCCAGCAGCCGATATAGCAATCAGCCCCAGCATTTT. Full variable domain (outside the CDR3, taken from reference TRBV28 and TRBJ1-5): DVKVTQSSRYLVKRTGEKVFLECVQDMDHENMFWYRQDPGLGLRLIYFSYDVKMKEKGDIPEGYSVSREKKERFSLILESASTNQTSMYLCASSRYSNQPQHFGDGTRLSIL.

In this sample, this clonotype turned up many times. This chain uses TRBV29-1 with TRBJ2-2, with a possible D match to TRBD1 (6 bases). The CDR3 has 13 residues. The germline V and J ends were trimmed by 6 bases and 4 bases, with 12 bases remaining between them. Germline V CDR1 and CDR2: SQVTM, ANQGSEA. The DNA of the CDR3 is TGCAGCGTCCCGGACAGAACCACCGGGGAGCTGTTTTTT. It is translated as CSVPDRTTGELFF.

The table lists this clonotype with a few counts. V is TRBV5-1 and J is TRBJ2-1; 10 nucleotides line up with TRBD1. The CDR3 is 14 residues long. V gave up 6 bases and J gave up 7 bases; unmatched junction bases: 7. Germline lookup yields CDR1 SGHRS and CDR2 YFSETQ. The CDR3 DNA is TGCGCCAGCATCCTGGGACAGGGGATAAATGAGCAGTTCTTC. This sequence encodes CASILGQGINEQFF. The full variable domain, in which reference TRBV5-1 and TRBJ2-1 provide the parts outside the CDR3, is KAGVTQTPRYLIKTRGQQVTLSCSPISGHRSVSWYQQTPGQGLQFLFEYFSETQRNKGNFPGRFSGRQFSNSRSEMNVSTLELGDSALYLCASILGQGINEQFFGPGTRLTVL.

This clonotype appeared many times. The V and J genes are TRBV29-1 and TRBJ2-2; tentative D call: TRBD1 (6 bases). Germline-derived CDR1 and CDR2 are SQVTM and ANQGSEA. CDR3 length: 14 amino acids. V was shortened by 4 bases and J by 6 bases, with 15 bases between the two germline ends. CDR3 loop: CSVAHREVAGELFF. CDR3 DNA: TGCAGCGTTGCACACAGGGAAGTGGCCGGGGAGCTGTTTTTT.

This clonotype was observed many times. This chain uses TRBV29-1 with TRBJ1-1; no clear D gene. Trimming removed 5 bases from V and 4 bases from J, with 14 bases in between. This CDR3 is built from 13 residues. The V gene's germline CDR1 is SQVTM and CDR2 ANQGSEA. The CDR3 coding sequence is TGCAGCGTTCACGGACGGGCGGTCACTGAAGCTTTCTTT. This translates into CSVHGRAVTEAFF.

The chain recombines TRBV9 with TRBJ2-7, with unresolved D. Germline CDR1 and CDR2: SGDLS and YYNGEE. The germline V and J ends were trimmed by 0 bases and 2 bases, with 9 bases remaining between them. This CDR3 region has 14 residues. The CDR3: CASSVDLEPYEQYF. CDR3 nucleotides: TGTGCCAGCAGCGTAGATCTAGAACCCTACGAGCAGTACTTC.